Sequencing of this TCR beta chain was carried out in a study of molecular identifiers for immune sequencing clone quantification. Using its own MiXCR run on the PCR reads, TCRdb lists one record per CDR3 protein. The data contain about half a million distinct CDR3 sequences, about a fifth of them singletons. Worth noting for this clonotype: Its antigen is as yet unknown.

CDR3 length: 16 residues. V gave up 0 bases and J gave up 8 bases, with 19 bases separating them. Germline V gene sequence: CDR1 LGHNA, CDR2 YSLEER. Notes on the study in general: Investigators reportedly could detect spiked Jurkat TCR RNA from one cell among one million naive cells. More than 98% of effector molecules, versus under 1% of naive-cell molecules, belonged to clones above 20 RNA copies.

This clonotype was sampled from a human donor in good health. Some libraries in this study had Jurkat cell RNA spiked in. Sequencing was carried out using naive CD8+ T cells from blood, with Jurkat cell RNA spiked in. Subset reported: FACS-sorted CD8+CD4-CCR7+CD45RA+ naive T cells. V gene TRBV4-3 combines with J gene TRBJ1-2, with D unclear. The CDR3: CASSQDRAPSHSGYTF. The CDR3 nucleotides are TGCGCCAGCAGCCAAGATAGGGCCCCATCACATTCCGGCTACACCTTC.